This record looks at one TCR beta chain sequence and its context. Its matching antigen is unknown. TCRdb reanalysed the 5' RACE reads using MiXCR and keeps one entry per CDR3 protein. The sample has a few hundred thousand distinct CDR3 sequences, 10% to 15% seen once. The data were taken from a study of T cells after yellow fever vaccination. Study results and limitations: Abundant clonotypes from the bulk population could get into FACS-sorted repertoires as contaminants. Re-detected after boosting: most primary clones, 96% of CD4 and 80% to 90% of CD8. Clonotypes shared by both compartments, CD4 and CD8, made up a small share.

The receptor's source is a man aged 25-45 years who received the YFV17D yellow fever vaccine. This material consisted of CD4+ T cells sorted from PBMCs, taken 45 days after the yellow fever booster vaccination.

For the CDR3, the DNA is TGTGCCAGCAGCCCGAGCGCGGACTACGAGCAGTACTTC. Translating it yields CASSPSADYEQYF. This rearrangement joins TRBV7-2 to TRBJ2-7; no firm D call. Germline CDR1 reads SGHTA; CDR2 reads FQGNSA. There are 13 residues in the CDR3. V shed 5 bases and J shed 3 bases, with 11 bases lying between them.